What follows is one T cell receptor beta chain and its context. Antigen unknown. The sample comes from a study of cytomegalovirus exposure and HLA in healthy donors. The study's findings and limits: Analysis performed later showed TCR beta chains linked to HLA being more clonally expanded than equally common others. A later analysis revealed that TCR association rates differed between HLA loci, peaking at DRB1 and bottoming out at HLA-C. In an earlier analysis, productive rearrangement rates for most beta V segments clustered near 87% or 30%.

Donors sampled were nominally healthy, though unrecorded immune exposures were likely. Both 60 Vbeta primers and 13 Jbeta primers went into the PCR. TCRdb's table, derived via immunoSEQ multiplex PCR, lists solely in-frame clones and lacks some. The sample includes about 79,000 clones, just over 70% of them seen just once. The origin of this receptor is a man between 60 and 75 years old in good health and CMV-seronegative. Sequencing was performed on PBMCs.

CDR3 nucleotide sequence: TGCAGCGTTGATCAGGGGTGGCAAGAGACCCAGTACTTC. Translating it yields CSVDQGWQETQYF. The chain combines TRBV29-1 with TRBJ2-5; D perhaps matches TRBD1 (6 bases). With 3 bases removed from V and 2 bases from J, the gap between germline ends came to 10 bases. Per germline, CDR1 SQVTM and CDR2 ANQGSEA. The length of the CDR3 is 13 residues.